A single sample is the source of the 29 T cell receptor beta chains below, sequenced in a study of blood T cell repertoires in COVID-19. The method was immunoSEQ multiplex PCR; TCRdb's version includes in-frame clones alone and lacks a portion of them. The profile covers tens of thousands of clones, with around 84% appearing a single time and 12% taken by the ten largest. Sequencing was performed on peripheral blood. The source of these receptors is a human donor in a cohort sampled during active COVID-19.

The CDR3 nucleotides are TGTGCCATCAGTAACACAGCGGGAGGGAACACCGGGGAGCTGTTTTTT. Protein product: CAISNTAGGNTGELFF. This chain links TRBV10-3 with TRBJ2-2; 9 positions agree with TRBD2. The junction had 5 bases not matched to a gene; V was cut back by 5 bases and J by 1 base. The CDR3 is 16 residues long. CDR1 and CDR2 from the germline V gene are ENHRY and SYGVKD.

The V gene is TRBV5-6, the J gene TRBJ2-7; 14 positions match TRBD2. With V trimmed by 4 bases and J by 4 bases, 10 bases remained unmatched. The CDR3 is 17 residues long. Germline V gene data show CDR1 as SGHDT and CDR2 as YYEEEE. Here the CDR3 reads CASSPATSGGASYEQYF. CDR3 in DNA: TGTGCCAGCAGCCCCGCGACTAGCGGGGGGGCCTCGTACGAGCAGTACTTC.

This chain uses TRBV9 with TRBJ1-4; D is perhaps TRBD1 (5 bases). Trimming shortened V by 5 bases and J by 0 bases, and 14 bases separated the two germline ends. Germline CDR1 is SGDLS and CDR2 is YYNGEE. The CDR3 length is 16 residues. In nucleotides, the CDR3 is TGTGCCAGCAGTCCAGGGATTACCGCAACTAATGAAAAACTGTTTTTT. Translated, it gives CASSPGITATNEKLFF.

The chain carries TRBV15 and TRBJ1-3; 9 bases map to TRBD1. The CDR3 length is 16 residues. Germline V CDR1 and CDR2: LNHNV, YYDKDF (reference sequence). V lost 2 bases and J lost 2; bases outside the gene matches: 4. CDR3 sequence (DNA): TGTGCCACCAGCAGATTAGACAGGGGGGCTGGAAACACCATATATTTT. Translation gives CATSRLDRGAGNTIYF.

The rearrangement joins TRBV2 to TRBJ1-1; D unclear. This CDR3 has 13 residues. Germline values: CDR1 SNHLY, CDR2 FYNNEI. Trimming left V 4 bases short and J 8 bases short, with 14 bases between. The CDR3 sequence: CASSARGRNEAFF. CDR3 sequence (DNA): TGTGCCAGCAGTGCTCGGGGTAGGAACGAAGCTTTCTTT.

This chain uses TRBV5-1 with TRBJ2-1; a possible D gene is TRBD2 (5 bases). Per the germline V gene, CDR1 is SGHRS and CDR2 is YFSETQ. The CDR3 spans 15 residues. V lost 0 bases and J lost 7, with 14 bases in between. CDR3 region: CASSLVPSGWNEQFF. The CDR3 region has the DNA TGCGCCAGCAGCTTGGTGCCCAGCGGATGGAATGAGCAGTTCTTC. The full variable domain, in which reference TRBV5-1 and TRBJ2-1 provide the parts outside the CDR3, is KAGVTQTPRYLIKTRGQQVTLSCSPISGHRSVSWYQQTPGQGLQFLFEYFSETQRNKGNFPGRFSGRQFSNSRSEMNVSTLELGDSALYLCASSLVPSGWNEQFFGPGTRLTVL.

The chain combines TRBV5-1 with TRBJ2-7; possibly TRBD1 for D (5 bases). The CDR3 has 14 residues. Trimming took 0 bases from V and 2 from J, leaving 9 bases between them. CDR1 is SGHRS, CDR2 YFSETQ, per germline. The CDR3 DNA reads as TGCGCCAGCAGCTTGGGGGCAGGGCCCTACGAGCAGTACTTC. Translated, it gives CASSLGAGPYEQYF.

V is TRBV9 and J is TRBJ2-7; 10 bases are a match to TRBD2. Losses at the gene ends were 5 bases for V and 3 bases for J; bases not matched to a gene: 2. The CDR3 totals 13 residues. Germline assignment: CDR1 SGDLS and CDR2 YYNGEE. The DNA of the CDR3 is TGTGCCAGCAGTGGGACTAGCGACTACGAGCAGTACTTC. Amino acids: CASSGTSDYEQYF. The variable domain in full, completed from reference TRBV9 and TRBJ2-7, reads DSGVTQTPKHLITATGQRVTLRCSPRSGDLSVYWYQQSLDQGLQFLIQYYNGEERAKGNILERFSAQQFPDLHSELNLSSLELGDSALYFCASSGTSDYEQYFGPGTRLTVT.

CDR3 residues: CASSQYGGTEAFF. Here the CDR3 DNA reads TGTGCCAGCAGCCAATATGGGGGGACTGAAGCTTTCTTT. The gene calls are TRBV7-2 and TRBJ1-1; TRBD1 is a possible D gene (5 bases). The ends were cut back, 5 bases at V and 5 bases at J, with 12 bases in the middle. Germline assignment: CDR1 SGHTA and CDR2 FQGNSA. CDR3 length equals 13 residues.

The CDR3 sequence: CAWWGGEKLFF. The CDR3 DNA is TGTGCCTGGTGGGGAGGTGAAAAACTGTTTTTT. The chain employs TRBV30 and TRBJ1-4, with D hard to call. The CDR3 consists of 11 residues. Germline V gene sequence: CDR1 GTSNPN, CDR2 SVGIG (reference sequence). Between the trimmed V and J ends, which lost 5 bases and 7 bases, there was a span of 8 bases.

A few counts support this clone. The sample carries other DNA sequences with the same CDR3. The CDR3 loop reads CASGLRWTGEIYNEQFF. CDR3 nucleotide sequence: TGTGCCAGCGGTCTCCGCTGGACGGGAGAGATCTACAATGAGCAGTTCTTC. The chain has TRBV27 and TRBJ2-1, with D possibly TRBD2 on 6 matching bases. Germline V gene lookup returns CDR1 MNHEY and CDR2 SMNVEV (reference sequence). The CDR3 runs 17 residues. Deletions cut 8 bases from V and 3 bases from J, with 23 bases between.

V usage is TRBV27 and J usage is TRBJ2-1; TRBD1 might be the D (5 bases). Germline CDR1 MNHEY, CDR2 SMNVEV (reference sequence). The V and J ends lost 6 bases and 0 bases respectively, with 18 bases between them. CDR3 size: 17 residues. CDR3 in amino acids: CASSLRQNLNSYNEQFF. CDR3 coding DNA: TGTGCCAGCAGCCTGCGACAGAACCTCAACTCCTACAATGAGCAGTTCTTC.

This chain links TRBV3-1 (or the pseudogene TRBV3-2) with TRBJ2-7, with TRBD1 matching over 11 bases. CDR3 length: 14 amino acids. Germline V lookup: CDR1 LGHDT, CDR2 YNNKEL (reference sequence). The J segment lost 9 bases and the V segment lost 4 bases, leaving 8 bases of the junction unmatched. This chain's CDR3 is CASSPRDRGFGQYF. The CDR3 DNA reads TGTGCCAGCAGCCCTCGGGACAGGGGGTTCGGGCAGTACTTC.

A single count supports this clone. The J gene is TRBJ1-1, the V gene TRBV19; D remains ambiguous. CDR3 length equals 14 residues. The V end was cut by 0 bases, the J end by 10 bases, with 15 bases between. Germline CDR1 reads LNHDA; CDR2 reads SQIVND (reference sequence). The CDR3 nucleotides are TGTGCCAGTAGTATAGATCGGTCGGGGTCGGGAGCTTTCTTT. Translation: CASSIDRSGSGAFF.

Details on this clone: Other DNA sequences from this sample encode an identical CDR3 as well. The chain has TRBV19 and TRBJ1-1; D ambiguous. Germline V gene lookup returns CDR1 LNHDA and CDR2 SQIVND (reference sequence). This CDR3 comprises 11 residues. Deletions cut 4 bases from V and 3 bases from J, with 3 bases between. This CDR3 reads CASSTYTEAFF. As DNA, the CDR3 is TGTGCCAGTAGTACCTACACTGAAGCTTTCTTT.

The J gene is TRBJ2-5, the V gene TRBV24-1; D is perhaps TRBD1 (6 bases). The length of the CDR3 is 14 residues. Germline loops: CDR1 KGHDR, CDR2 SFDVKD. V lost 3 bases and J 5 bases, leaving 12 bases between the germline ends. The CDR3 loop reads CATSDRTVGETQYF. Written as DNA, the CDR3 is TGTGCCACCAGTGATAGGACAGTTGGCGAGACCCAGTACTTC.

This clone was observed a few times. The chain is built from TRBV30 and TRBJ1-1; TRBD1 agrees at 7 bases. The V segment lost 0 bases and the J segment 0 bases; nucleotides outside the gene matches: 4. In germline, CDR1 is GTSNPN, CDR2 SVGIG (reference sequence). This CDR3 is built from 15 residues. The CDR3 loop reads CAWSVRGQLNTEAFF. For the CDR3, the DNA is TGTGCCTGGAGTGTAAGGGGACAGCTGAACACTGAAGCTTTCTTT.

The V and J genes are TRBV28 and TRBJ1-3; D may be TRBD1 (6 bases). The CDR3 length is 12 residues. Germline loops: CDR1 MDHEN, CDR2 SYDVKM. DNA of the CDR3: TGTACGATACAGGGCTCGGGAAACACCATATATTTT. Its translation is CTIQGSGNTIYF.

The rearrangement joins TRBV4-3 to TRBJ2-4, with D perhaps matching TRBD2 (6 bases). The CDR3 sequence is 14 residues long. V lost 0 bases to trimming and J lost 6 bases, with 9 bases between them. Germline loops: CDR1 LGHNA, CDR2 YSLEER. The CDR3 reads CASSQEVGGNIQYF. The CDR3 DNA is TGCGCCAGCAGCCAAGAGGTGGGGGGAAACATTCAGTACTTC.

The rearrangement links TRBV9 to TRBJ1-2, with D unresolved. The germline V and J ends were trimmed by 6 bases and 0 bases, with 12 bases remaining between them. Per the germline V gene, CDR1 is SGDLS and CDR2 is YYNGEE. There are 14 residues in the CDR3. The CDR3 spells CASTPGFANYGYTF. CDR3 bases: TGTGCCAGCACCCCGGGATTTGCTAACTATGGCTACACCTTC. The full variable domain, its missing parts supplied by reference TRBV9 and TRBJ1-2, is DSGVTQTPKHLITATGQRVTLRCSPRSGDLSVYWYQQSLDQGLQFLIQYYNGEERAKGNILERFSAQQFPDLHSELNLSSLELGDSALYFCASTPGFANYGYTFGSGTRLTVV.

The rearrangement joins TRBV7-2 to TRBJ1-4; the D is unclear. The CDR3 extends over 14 amino acids. Per the germline V gene, CDR1 is SGHTA and CDR2 is FQGNSA. Between the trimmed V and J ends, which lost 5 bases and 8 bases, there was a span of 15 bases. The CDR3 DNA is TGTGCCAGCAGCCCAACGGGGAGAAACGAAAAACTGTTTTTT. Protein sequence: CASSPTGRNEKLFF.

CDR3 residues: CASSLETTGETQYF. The DNA of the CDR3 is TGTGCCAGCAGCTTAGAAACTACAGGAGAGACCCAGTACTTC. The chain couples TRBV7-9 to TRBJ2-5, with D perhaps matching TRBD1 (5 bases). Trimming left V 1 base short and J 4 bases short, with 10 bases between. The CDR3 runs to 14 residues. Germline CDR1 and CDR2: SEHNR and FQNEAQ (reference sequence).

The V call is TRBV5-4, the J call TRBJ2-5; 10 bases match TRBD1. The CDR3 runs 15 residues. Germline V gene lookup returns CDR1 SGHNT and CDR2 YYREEE (reference sequence). After removal of 5 bases from V and 2 bases from J, the junction contained 6 bases not matched to a gene. The CDR3 nucleotides are TGTGCCAGCAGTTTCCGGGACAGGGGTCAAGAGACCCAGTACTTC. Translated: CASSFRDRGQETQYF.

The CDR3, as DNA: TGTGCCAGCAGTTTGGGGCAGCTCCTCGATGGCTACACCTTC. Translated: CASSLGQLLDGYTF. The J gene is TRBJ1-2, the V gene TRBV2; TRBD1 is a possible D gene (5 bases). The CDR3 contains 14 residues. Per germline, CDR1 SNHLY and CDR2 FYNNEI. V was trimmed by 5 bases and J by 6 bases, leaving 16 bases between them.

V is TRBV9 and J is TRBJ2-1; TRBD1 might be the D (5 bases). The CDR3 runs to 15 residues. Germline loops: CDR1 SGDLS, CDR2 YYNGEE. Trimming took 3 bases from V and 6 from J, leaving 16 bases between them. The CDR3 sequence: CASSADPGKINEQFF. CDR3 DNA: TGTGCCAGCAGCGCTGATCCAGGGAAGATCAATGAGCAGTTCTTC.

The chain combines TRBV4-1 with TRBJ2-7, with 8 bases fitting TRBD1. Germline CDR1 and CDR2: MGHRA and YSYEKL. The CDR3 consists of 16 residues. J lost 2 bases, V lost 6 bases, and 12 bases had no gene match. CDR3 in amino acids: CASSHSTDRVTYEQYF. Here the CDR3 DNA reads TGCGCCAGCAGTCACAGCACGGACAGGGTTACCTACGAGCAGTACTTC.

The V and J genes are TRBV7-9 and TRBJ1-1; D gene unclear. Germline CDR1 is SEHNR and CDR2 is FQNEAQ (reference sequence). V shed 5 bases and J shed 0 bases, with 10 bases lying between them. The CDR3 has 14 residues. In nucleotides, the CDR3 is TGTGCCAGCAGCCCCCTGAGGCTGAACACTGAAGCTTTCTTT. As protein: CASSPLRLNTEAFF.

The chain couples TRBV7-6 to TRBJ1-5; D uncertain. The V gene lost 2 bases and the J gene lost 4 bases, with 9 bases spanning the gap. The CDR3 runs to 14 residues. Germline loops: CDR1 SGHVS, CDR2 FNYEAQ. CDR3 loop: CASSLRGDNQPQHF. The CDR3 DNA follows: TGTGCCAGCAGCTTACGGGGTGATAATCAGCCCCAGCATTTT.

CDR3 coding DNA: TGCGCCAGCAGCCAAGTCCGGTCACAGCTCAATGAGCAGTTCTTC. Protein sequence: CASSQVRSQLNEQFF. The rearrangement joins TRBV4-3 to TRBJ2-1; no definite D call. The ends were cut back, 1 base at V and 6 bases at J, with 13 bases in the middle. The germline V gene has CDR1 LGHNA and CDR2 YSLEER. The CDR3 extends over 15 amino acids.